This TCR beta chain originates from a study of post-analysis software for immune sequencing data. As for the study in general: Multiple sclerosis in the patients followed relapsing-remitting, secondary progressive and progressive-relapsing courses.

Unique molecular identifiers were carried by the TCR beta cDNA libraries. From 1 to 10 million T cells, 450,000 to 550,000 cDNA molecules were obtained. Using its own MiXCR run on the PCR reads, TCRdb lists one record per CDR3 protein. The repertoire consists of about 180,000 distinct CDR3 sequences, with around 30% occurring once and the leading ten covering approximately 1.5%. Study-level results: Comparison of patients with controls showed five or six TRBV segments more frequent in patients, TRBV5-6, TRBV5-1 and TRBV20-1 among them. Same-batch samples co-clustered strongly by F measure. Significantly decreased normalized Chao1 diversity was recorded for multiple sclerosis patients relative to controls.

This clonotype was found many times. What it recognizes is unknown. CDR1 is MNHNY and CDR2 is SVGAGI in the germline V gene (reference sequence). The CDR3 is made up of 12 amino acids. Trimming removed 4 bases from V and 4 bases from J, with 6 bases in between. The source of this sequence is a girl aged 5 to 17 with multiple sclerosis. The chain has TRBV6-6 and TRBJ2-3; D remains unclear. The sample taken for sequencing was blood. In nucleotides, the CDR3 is TGTGCCAGCAGTTCTAGAGCAGATACGCAGTATTTT. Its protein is CASSSRADTQYF.